A single TCR beta chain is shown here with its context. Its antigen is still unknown. One junction end does not reproduce the germline sequence, and a read error may be involved. The sample is drawn from a study of cytomegalovirus exposure and HLA in healthy donors. Study-level findings and limits: Based on reports, TCR beta sequences accurately predicted HLA-A and HLA-B alleles for most subjects. A few of the chains that were CMV-associated were confirmed in vitro to be specific for CMV antigens.

The PCR was carried out with 60 Vbeta primers and 13 Jbeta primers. This table comes from immunoSEQ multiplex PCR, and its TCRdb copy is limited to in-frame clones, with some not included. The sample shows about 220,000 clones, just over 75% of them seen only once. Material: PBMCs. This TCR was sampled from a man younger than 30 in good health and CMV-seronegative.

The DNA for the CDR3 is TGTGCTGGTGGTGCAGGGGGTACCACTGAAGCTTTCTTT. It translates to CAGGAGGTTEAFF. The chain links TRBV12-5 to TRBJ1-1; TRBD1 agrees at 7 bases. This CDR3 is 13 amino acids long. Germline V gene data show CDR1 as LGHNT and CDR2 as FRNRAP.